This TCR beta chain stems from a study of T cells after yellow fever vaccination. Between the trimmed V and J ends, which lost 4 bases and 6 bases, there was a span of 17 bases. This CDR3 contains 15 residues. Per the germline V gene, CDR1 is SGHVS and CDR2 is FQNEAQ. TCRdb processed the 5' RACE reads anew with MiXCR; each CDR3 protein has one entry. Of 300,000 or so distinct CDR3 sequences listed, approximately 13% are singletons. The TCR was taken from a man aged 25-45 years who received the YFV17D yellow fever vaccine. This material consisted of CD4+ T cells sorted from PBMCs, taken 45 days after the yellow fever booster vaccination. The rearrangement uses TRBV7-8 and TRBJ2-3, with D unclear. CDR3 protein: CASSSDAGASDTQYF. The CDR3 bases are TGTGCCAGCAGCTCCGATGCCGGCGCGAGCGATACGCAGTATTTT.